The clone carrying this T cell receptor beta chain has more than one count but fewer than ten. Its specificity is not known. The germline V gene encodes CDR1 SGDLS and CDR2 YYNGEE. CDR3 length equals 15 residues. Trimming removed 1 base from V and 6 bases from J, with 15 bases in between. This sample is drawn from a study of cytomegalovirus exposure and HLA in healthy donors. General observations from the study: For most subjects, TCR beta sequences were reported to predict HLA-A and HLA-B alleles with accuracy. A later analysis associated 15,000 or so TCR beta sequences with HLA alleles at a 0.05 false discovery rate.

The PCR used 60 Vbeta and 13 Jbeta primers. Sequencing was performed with immunoSEQ multiplex PCR; in TCRdb, only in-frame clones are kept and a portion is missing. Of 200,000 to 250,000 clones detected, 70% to 80% appear once; the ten largest clones hold about 0.23%. The genes are TRBV9 and TRBJ2-3; TRBD1 might be the D (6 bases). The sequenced sample was PBMCs. The origin of this receptor is a girl aged 2 to 9 in good health and CMV-seronegative. This CDR3 is CASSVLGTSGDTQYF. The CDR3 DNA follows: TGTGCCAGCAGCGTACTGGGGACATCGGGGGATACGCAGTATTTT.